The 4 T cell receptor beta chains reported below all come from one sample, sequenced in a study of T cell repertoires in cytomegalovirus infection. In TCRdb, the reads were re-called with MiXCR into one record per CDR3 protein. The sample consists of 680,000 or so distinct CDR3 sequences, approximately 34% of them appearing once. Sequenced sample: PBMCs. These receptors were collected from a human donor in good health (CMV status not recorded). Some clones in this sample may be carry-over from other donors' samples.

Note on this clonotype: Mismatch with germline at one junction end may stem from a read error. The chain links TRBV28 to TRBJ2-5, with 11 bases that match TRBD2. Per the germline V gene, CDR1 is MDHEN and CDR2 is SYDVKM. CDR3 length: 15 residues. CDR3 sequence (DNA): TGTGCCAGCAGCCGCACTAGCGGGAGCTTGGAGACCCGGTACTTC. It encodes CASSRTSGSLETRYF.

The genes are TRBV10-3 and TRBJ2-3; no clear D gene. V lost 4 bases and J lost 2, with 10 bases in between. CDR1 is ENHRY, CDR2 SYGVKD, per germline. This CDR3 region has 14 residues. In DNA form, the CDR3 reads TGTGCCATCAGTGTCGACTTGTCCACAGATACGCAGTATTTT. It specifies CAISVDLSTDTQYF.

The chain links TRBV6-5 to TRBJ2-3, with 7 positions matching TRBD1. Trimming took 7 bases from V and 6 from J; bases not matched to a gene: 19. The CDR3 is 17 amino acids. Germline V lookup: CDR1 MNHEY, CDR2 SVGAGI. The CDR3, as DNA: TGTGCCAGCATGGGGGACGGGACAGTTGCGGTTGGGGATACGCAGTATTTT. This sequence encodes CASMGDGTVAVGDTQYF.

This clonotype showed up just a few times. CDR3: CASSLTSGSWNEQFF. The CDR3 bases are TGTGCCAGCAGTCTCACTAGCGGGAGCTGGAATGAGCAGTTCTTC. J is TRBJ2-1 and V is TRBV27, with TRBD2 identical over 11 bases. J was trimmed by 7 bases and V by 5 bases; bases with no gene match: 7. CDR3 length equals 15 residues. The germline V gene encodes CDR1 MNHEY and CDR2 SMNVEV (reference sequence).